This T cell receptor beta chain was captured in a study of OX40 agonist ivuxolimab in advanced cancers. Study-wide context: Ivuxolimab was administered intravenously to patients at 0.01 to 10 mg/kg every 2 weeks. Whole-study findings and limits: There were, on average, more expanded clones in CD8+ T cells than in CD4+.

The CDR3 runs to 13 residues. Trimming pared 6 bases from V and 2 bases from J, leaving 10 bases between. Per the germline V gene, CDR1 is SNHLY and CDR2 is FYNNEI. Sequencing used immunoSEQ multiplex PCR; TCRdb keeps in-frame clones, though not all of them. The sample has about 63,000 clones, around nine tenths seen once. Notes on this clone: Its antigen is unknown.

The origin of this receptor is an adult with an advanced solid tumor such as melanoma, head and neck, liver or kidney cancer. The source was CD4+ or CD8+ T cells sorted from blood, collected in a trial of the OX40 agonist ivuxolimab. The rearrangement links TRBV2 to TRBJ2-5; D may be TRBD1 or TRBD2 (6 bases each). DNA of the CDR3: TGTGCCAGCAGAGGGGGGAGTCAAGAGACCCAGTACTTC. Its translation: CASRGGSQETQYF.